The following is a T cell receptor beta chain sequence with its context. What antigen it recognizes has not been identified. Within one base of it there is no much larger clone, and no base qualities were kept. CDR1 is given as MDHEN and CDR2 as SYDVKM, both from the germline V gene. Reading from cysteine to phenylalanine, the CDR3 counts 15 amino acids. This entry keeps only the CDR3 DNA: 45 bases, framed from base 1. V was cut back by 7 bases and J by 0 bases, leaving a gap of 12 bases between them. The entry originates in a study of cytomegalovirus exposure and HLA in healthy donors (dated by TCRdb to the late 2010s). Background for the entire study: An earlier analysis of 550 to 700 of the donors reported more than 250 Gb of sequence data and 117 million unique TCR beta sequences from some 180 million T cells. Roughly 5 DR-DQ haplotypes were handled as single units for association and clustering, since linkage in the cohort was strong. In the later analysis, no new phenotypic data were used to find candidate immune exposures; instead, reliance was placed on TCR beta sequences and their occurrence across donors. A separate validation cohort of over 95 different subjects was used in addition to the 666-subject first cohort. A later analysis re-analyzed previously published TCR beta repertoires from several hundred donors and added high-resolution HLA genotyping to study TCR occurrence patterns. HLA typing covered class I and class II loci at four-digit resolution. Roughly 300 gigabases of sequencing data and tens of millions of unique TCR sequences were included in an early release covering about 700 HLA-typed donors. Of the approximately 400 genotyped donors, 65% to 90% fell in the genetic ancestry cluster associated with self-reported Caucasian donors. The number of typed donors differed by locus: about 620-640 for A, B, C, DRB1 and DQB1; 500 to 550 for DQA1; approximately 600 for DPA1; and around 470 for DPB1. Across approximately 420 genotyped donors of the cohort, an average of approximately 200,000 unique TCR beta nucleotide sequences per donor were sequenced, and 15% to 20% of those sequences were non-productive. Every repertoire in the discovery cohort had been generated on one and the same sequencing platform. The study aimed to test whether cataloging public T cell receptors could reveal signatures of past pathogen exposure. Donor age, sex, ethnicity and CMV serostatus were compiled together with the repertoire data. High-throughput TCR immunosequencing, statistical association of individual TCRs with disease status, and machine learning were combined to predict cytomegalovirus infection status. A later genetic analysis used genome-wide SNP genotypes for about three fifths of the 666 donors, treating that subset as a discovery cohort. To decide whether each TCR beta V gene segment behaved as functional or pseudogenic, an earlier analysis of approximately 620 of the donors relied on high-throughput TCR beta sequencing. The study used immunosequencing to profile the T cell repertoires of several hundred subjects and linked those repertoires to cytomegalovirus serostatus.

Library prep was done by the immunoSEQ multiplex PCR assay. For the multiplex PCR, a mixture combining 60 forward primers for TCR Vbeta segments and 13 reverse primers for TCR Jbeta segments was used. A multiplex PCR assay on genomic DNA amplified the CDR3 region of rearranged TCR beta genes. The amplified TCR beta libraries were sequenced on the Illumina HiSeq System as 87-base-pair reads. The authors' analysis ran thus. A later analysis counted about 82 million unique TCR beta chains across the 640 or so repertoires, and roughly 9.9 million of these chains were shared by at least two donors. A nearest-neighbor algorithm error-corrected the raw reads and collapsed the reads into unique sequences, merging closely related sequences to remove PCR and sequencing errors. Alignment of CDR3 sequences to IMGT reference sequences was used to assign V, D and J gene segments. Each retained sequence needed at least a six-nucleotide match to both a V gene segment and a J gene segment. Rearrangements were classified as productive when the CDR3 lacked stop codons and remained in frame with V and J, and all other rearrangements were classified as non-productive. CDR3 was defined according to IMGT convention as the region running from the second conserved V-encoded cysteine to the conserved J-encoded phenylalanine. Sequences without an unambiguous match to a single V gene segment were excluded from the earlier analysis of about 640 of the donors. An earlier analysis of around 600 of the donors classified V segments as functional when productive rearrangements were above 56.7% and as segregating when the standard deviation between donors was above 5%. To diagnose cytomegalovirus status from the catalog of TCR beta chain sequences, a statistical classification framework was built. V and J gene assignment, in a later analysis, came from comparing TCR nucleotide sequences with IMGT/GENE-DB human TR gene sequences. A later analysis assigned CDR3 sequences and most-parsimonious VDJ recombination scenarios with the TCRdist pipeline. In a later analysis, each TCR beta chain was defined by its CDR3 amino acid sequence together with its V-gene family, and reads lacking a unique V-gene family were excluded. As a way to deal with suspected cross-contamination and a sequencing artifact, a later analysis dropped 450 to 600 nucleotide sequences that were highly shared and had low generation probability. In a later analysis, a clonal expansion index for each public chain was calculated from normalized within-repertoire ranks of inferred template counts. In a later analysis, generation probabilities were computed using a VDJ recombination model fitted to out-of-frame rearrangements, and the results were checked against IGoR. In a later analysis, TCR-TCR, TCR-HLA and TCR-CMV co-occurrence was scored with hypergeometric tests, and a repertoire-size bias correction was applied to TCR pairs. To estimate false discovery rates, a later analysis permuted the HLA or CMV assignments 20 times. In a later analysis, co-occurring TCRs were grouped with DBSCAN, and TCRdist sequence similarity was added when clustering was performed within HLA-allele-positive subsets. Co-occurrence clustering excluded repertoires with fewer than 30,000 or more than 120,000 public chains, plus five with anomalous nucleotide sharing. Imported from immuneACCESS, the table was reduced by TCRdb to in-frame sequences with V and J called. These copies leave out some clones; in studies compared against another copy, an unresolved V gene accounts for under half, and the cause of the remainder is not known. V, J and clone size are those of that table, while D and trimming were read from the DNA. This sample has some 200,000 clones in its table, and around 85% of those were observed once. The top ten hold 1.5% to 2% of the sample.

In total, roughly 670 healthy bone marrow donors made up the cohort. Cohort members were all nominally healthy when sampled, although unrecorded immune exposures were likely present. The donor tested CMV seronegative and was one of the 352 seronegative cohort members. A peripheral blood sample was collected from each donor, and TCR beta sequencing was performed on peripheral blood mononuclear cells. Genomic DNA was extracted from the blood cell samples with the Qiagen DNeasy Blood Extraction Kit. Study-level results and caveats: An earlier analysis of several hundred of the donors showed that most TCR beta V segments appeared in productive rearrangements either about 90% or about 30% of the time, which broadly matched IMGT annotations. HLA typing was unavailable for some donors at each locus, so association tests used only the typed subset. Immune exposure information for the cohort was limited to CMV serostatus. A few of the identified cytomegalovirus-associated TCR beta chains were confirmed in vitro to be specific for cytomegalovirus antigens. A further reported finding was that TCR beta sequences accurately predicted the HLA-A and HLA-B alleles for most subjects in the first cohort. Only TCR beta chains were sequenced in this cohort, and the absence of alpha or paired-chain data limited detectable features. In a later analysis, most CMV-associated TCR beta chains were found to appear HLA-restricted, with HLA associations seemingly driven largely by CMV exposure. Because counts were too low, seventeen rarely observed V segments, including chromosome 9 orphons, were excluded from the earlier analysis of several hundred of the donors. Linkage disequilibrium might explain the correlated functional status among segregating V segments, but an unknown experimental factor could not be ruled out. When HLA alleles, especially DR and DQ, strongly co-occurred, attributing TCR associations to individual alleles was difficult. A cluster of highly shared sequence variants was judged likely to represent a technical artifact of the sequencing pipeline. Most TCR sequences were seen in very few donors, while some public TCRs were found in many individuals. Presence/absence analyses assumed roughly uniform sequencing depth across donors, an assumption that may not hold. Compared with equally common non-associated chains, HLA-associated TCR beta chains in a later analysis were more clonally expanded and had lower generation probabilities. A later analysis reported that several top co-occurrence clusters appeared linked to parvovirus B19, influenza, CMV and Epstein-Barr virus. Compared with the approximately 720-donor mean, donors in an Asian-associated ancestry cluster had fewer N-insertions in productive TCRs, according to a later genetic analysis. Some IMGT-functional V segments, including TRBV6-2 and TRBV6-3, could not be told apart with the 87-base-pair reads, so those segments were excluded. In a later analysis, TCR association rates were found to vary across HLA loci, with the most associated TCRs seen for DRB1 alleles and the fewest for HLA-C alleles. In a later genetic analysis, a missense DCLRE1C variant was associated with V-gene and J-gene trimming of TCR beta chains, and the association was replicated in an independent cohort. The classifier was reported to diagnose cytomegalovirus status with high specificity and sensitivity in both the original cohort and the validation cohort. At a false discovery rate of 0.05, a later analysis linked some 17,000 TCR beta sequences to specific HLA alleles. A total of fewer than 200 TCR beta chains were listed by the study as associated with cytomegalovirus. It was suggested by the authors that the approach could potentially be generalized to other disease states and immunological phenotypes.

The chain joins TRBV28 to TRBJ1-4, with the identity of the D gene unclear. This receptor was identified in a man aged 45-65 years in good health and CMV-seronegative. Sequencing input: PBMCs. At the DNA level, the sequence is TGTGCCAGCACCATCCCGGGGACAACTAATGAAAAACTGTTTTTT. This translates into CASTIPGTTNEKLFF.